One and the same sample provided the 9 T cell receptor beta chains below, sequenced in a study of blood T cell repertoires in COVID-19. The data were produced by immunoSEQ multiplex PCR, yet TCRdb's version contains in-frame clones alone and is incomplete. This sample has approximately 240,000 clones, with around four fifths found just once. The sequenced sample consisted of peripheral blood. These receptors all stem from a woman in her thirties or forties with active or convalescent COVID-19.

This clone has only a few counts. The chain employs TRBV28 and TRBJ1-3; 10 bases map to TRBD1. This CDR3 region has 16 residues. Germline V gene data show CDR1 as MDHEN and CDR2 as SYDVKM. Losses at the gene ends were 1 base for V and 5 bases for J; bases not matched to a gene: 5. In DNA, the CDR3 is TGTGCCAGCAGTTTATTGGACAGGGGGTTTAGAAACACCATATATTTT. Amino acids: CASSLLDRGFRNTIYF.

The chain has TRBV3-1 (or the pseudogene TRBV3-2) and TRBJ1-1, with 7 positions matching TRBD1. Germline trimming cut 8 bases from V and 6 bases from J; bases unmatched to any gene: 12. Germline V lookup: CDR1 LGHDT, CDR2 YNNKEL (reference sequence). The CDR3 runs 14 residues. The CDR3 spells CASRSTGKFAEAFF. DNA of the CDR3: TGTGCCAGCCGCTCGACAGGGAAGTTTGCTGAAGCTTTCTTT.

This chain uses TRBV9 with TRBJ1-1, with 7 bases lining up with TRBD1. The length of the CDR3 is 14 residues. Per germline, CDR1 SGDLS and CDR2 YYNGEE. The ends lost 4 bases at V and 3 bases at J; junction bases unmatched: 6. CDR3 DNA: TGTGCCAGCAGCTTCGACAGGGTCCACACTGAAGCTTTCTTT. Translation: CASSFDRVHTEAFF.

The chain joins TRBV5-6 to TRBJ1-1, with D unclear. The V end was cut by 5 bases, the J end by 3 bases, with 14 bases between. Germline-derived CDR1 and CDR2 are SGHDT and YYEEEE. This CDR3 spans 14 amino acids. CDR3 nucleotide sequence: TGTGCCAGCAGTTTCAGGAATTCCTACACTGAAGCTTTCTTT. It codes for CASSFRNSYTEAFF.

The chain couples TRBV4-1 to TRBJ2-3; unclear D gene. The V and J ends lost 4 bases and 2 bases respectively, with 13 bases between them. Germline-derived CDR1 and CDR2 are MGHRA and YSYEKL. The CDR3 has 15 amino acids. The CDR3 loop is CASSRDSVLTDTQYF. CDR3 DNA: TGCGCCAGCAGCCGAGACTCGGTACTCACAGATACGCAGTATTTT.

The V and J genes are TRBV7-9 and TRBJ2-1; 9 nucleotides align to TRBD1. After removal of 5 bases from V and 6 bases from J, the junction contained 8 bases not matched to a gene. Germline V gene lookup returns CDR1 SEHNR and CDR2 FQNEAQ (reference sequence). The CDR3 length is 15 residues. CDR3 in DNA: TGTGCCAGCAGCCCGGGACAGGGAGGAGTCAATGAGCAGTTCTTC. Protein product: CASSPGQGGVNEQFF.

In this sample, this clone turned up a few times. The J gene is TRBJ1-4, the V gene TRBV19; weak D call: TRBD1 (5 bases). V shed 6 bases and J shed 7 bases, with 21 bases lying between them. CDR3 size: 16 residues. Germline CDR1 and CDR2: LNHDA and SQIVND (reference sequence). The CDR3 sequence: CASRSDWQGLAEKLFF. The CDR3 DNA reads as TGTGCCAGTAGGTCCGACTGGCAGGGATTGGCTGAAAAACTGTTTTTT.

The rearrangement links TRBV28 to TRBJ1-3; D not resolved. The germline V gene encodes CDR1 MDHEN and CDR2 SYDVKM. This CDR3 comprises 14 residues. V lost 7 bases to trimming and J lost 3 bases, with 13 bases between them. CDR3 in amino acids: CASNLGLNGNTIYF. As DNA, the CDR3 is TGTGCCAGCAACCTCGGACTTAATGGAAACACCATATATTTT.

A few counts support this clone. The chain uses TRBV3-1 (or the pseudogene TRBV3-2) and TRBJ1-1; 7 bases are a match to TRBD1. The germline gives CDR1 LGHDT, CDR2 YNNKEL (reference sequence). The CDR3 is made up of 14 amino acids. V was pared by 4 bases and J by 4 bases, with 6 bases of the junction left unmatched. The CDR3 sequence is CASSPHDRATEAFF. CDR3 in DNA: TGTGCCAGCAGCCCGCACGACAGGGCCACTGAAGCTTTCTTT.